These 9 T cell receptor beta chains originate from one sample sequenced in a study of T-cell memory formation after mild COVID-19. MiXCR, run by TCRdb on the 5' RACE reads, gives a single entry per CDR3 protein. The data hold 300,000 or so distinct CDR3 sequences, with around 15% observed a single time. The specimen was PBMCs or a T cell subset sorted from them (not recorded which). Receptors originate from a man aged 18-30 years who had mild COVID-19 (a few samples of this study predate the infection). Cell type and time point are not known.

The V gene is TRBV25-1, the J gene TRBJ2-4; possible D gene TRBD1, 5 bases. V shed 2 bases and J shed 8 bases, with 10 bases lying between them. The CDR3 has 13 residues. Germline assignment: CDR1 MGHDK and CDR2 SYGVNS. For the CDR3, the DNA is TGTGCCAGCAGTGAAGGTCAGGGATACATTCAGTACTTC. Translation: CASSEGQGYIQYF.

This clonotype has a count of ten or more. The chain employs TRBV12-3 or TRBV12-4 and TRBJ2-1, with unresolved D. V gave up 6 bases and J gave up 5 bases, with 17 bases separating them. The CDR3 has 15 residues. This chain's CDR3 is CASRAQVGGDNEQFF. CDR3 nucleotides: TGTGCCAGCAGAGCCCAGGTGGGTGGGGACAATGAGCAGTTCTTC.

This rearrangement joins TRBV7-6 to TRBJ2-1, with D perhaps matching TRBD1 (5 bases). Per germline, CDR1 SGHVS and CDR2 FNYEAQ. V was trimmed by 1 base and J by 10 bases, leaving 8 bases between them. The CDR3 contains 12 residues. CDR3 in amino acids: CASSLGQSEQFF. In DNA, the CDR3 is TGTGCCAGCAGCTTAGGACAGTCCGAGCAGTTCTTC.

The chain couples TRBV7-9 to TRBJ1-2; TRBD1 matches 7 bases. Germline CDR1 SEHNR, CDR2 FQNEAQ (reference sequence). The CDR3 length is 13 residues. Germline trimming cut 10 bases from V and 7 bases from J; bases unmatched to any gene: 12. This CDR3 reads CATPQGGRGGYTF. The CDR3 DNA is TGTGCCACCCCGCAGGGGGGCCGTGGTGGCTACACCTTC.

This clonotype was seen a few times. The chain couples TRBV7-2 to TRBJ2-5; TRBD2 matches at 7 bases. The CDR3 is 14 amino acids. V lost 4 bases to trimming and J lost 7 bases; unmatched junction nucleotides: 9. Per the germline V gene, CDR1 is SGHTA and CDR2 is FQGNSA. CDR3 coding DNA: TGTGCCAGCAGCTCTACCTCTAGCGGTGGGACCCAGTACTTC. This encodes CASSSTSSGGTQYF.

This clonotype was seen only a few times. The chain uses TRBV7-2 and TRBJ2-4; no clear D. Per the germline V gene, CDR1 is SGHTA and CDR2 is FQGNSA. CDR3 length equals 13 residues. V lost 1 base and J lost 1, with 2 bases in between. The CDR3 coding sequence is TGTGCCAGCAGCTTAGACGCCAAAAACATTCAGTACTTC. Amino acid sequence: CASSLDAKNIQYF.

This clonotype showed up just a few times. The gene calls are TRBV20-1 and TRBJ2-7, with 8 bases identical to TRBD2. Trimming at V came to 0 bases and at J to 1 base, leaving 5 bases not matched to a gene. Germline V gene lookup returns CDR1 DFQATT and CDR2 SNEGSKA (reference sequence). The CDR3 runs to 15 residues. The CDR3 reads CSARDAGGYSYEQYF. CDR3 bases: TGCAGTGCTAGAGATGCGGGGGGCTATTCCTACGAGCAGTACTTC.

This clonotype occurred a few times. This sequence joins TRBV7-3 and TRBJ2-2; a weak D match, TRBD1 (7 bases). Germline V gene lookup returns CDR1 SGHTA and CDR2 FQGTGA. The CDR3 has 15 residues. The ends were cut back, 4 bases at V and 4 bases at J, with 13 bases in the middle. CDR3 DNA: TGTGCCAGCAGCTCATCCCAGGGGGGCACCGGGGAGCTGTTTTTT. Translation: CASSSSQGGTGELFF.

V is TRBV20-1 and J is TRBJ2-1, with D possibly TRBD2 on 5 matching bases. CDR1 DFQATT and CDR2 SNEGSKA come from the germline V gene (reference sequence). Trimming stripped 5 bases from V and 11 bases from J, with 19 bases between. The CDR3 contains 13 residues. The CDR3 spells CSAFSSYQHQQFF. DNA of the CDR3: TGCAGTGCTTTTTCTAGCTACCAGCATCAGCAGTTCTTC.